Here is one TCR beta chain with its context. This record belongs to a study of blood T cell repertoires in COVID-19. Study context: There were acute and convalescent COVID-19 samples, and they came from the United States, Italy and Spain. Sources were T cells, B-cell-depleted T cells, or PBMCs; the material itself was cDNA or gDNA.

The assay was immunoSEQ multiplex PCR, and TCRdb's table has in-frame clones only and misses some. The sample consists of more than 400,000 clones, about 92% of them appearing once. The age range of participants was 18 to 89 years, with residence in under 25 US areas. The germline V and J ends were trimmed by 7 bases and 0 bases, with 6 bases remaining between them. The CDR3 runs 12 residues. Germline V gene sequence: CDR1 SGHRS, CDR2 YFSETQ. Sample: PBMCs or T cells enriched from blood (not recorded which). This rearrangement joins TRBV5-1 to TRBJ2-3; D is undetermined. This clonotype was obtained from a man aged 18 to 30 who had recovered from COVID-19. This chain's CDR3 is CASSFSTDTQYF. For the CDR3, the DNA is TGCGCCAGCTCCTTTAGCACAGATACGCAGTATTTT.